Below are 29 T cell receptor beta chains sequenced from a single sample in a study of Ad26.COV2.S vaccination and SARS-CoV-2 variants. The treatment here: about 20 received Ad26.COV2.S at low or high dose, single or two shots; several received placebo; per-sample allocation not given. Specimens were obtained on day 63 following the first vaccine or placebo injection. Only in-frame clones appear in the TCRdb table, and some are missing; sequencing was by immunoSEQ multiplex PCR. The sample gives 300,000 to 400,000 clones, about 86% of which show up once; 1.9% is in the top ten. The specimen was peripheral blood, collected in a trial of Ad26.COV2.S vaccine versus placebo. These receptors were taken from a person between 18 and 65 years old who received the Ad26.COV2.S COVID-19 vaccine or a placebo.

The CDR3 loop reads CASSKSAQQETQYF. In nucleotides, the CDR3 is TGTGCCAGCTCAAAGAGTGCACAGCAAGAGACCCAGTACTTC. The rearrangement links TRBV18 to TRBJ2-5; no clear D. The CDR3 spans 14 residues. The germline CDR1 and CDR2 sequences are KGHSH and LQKENI. Trimming left V 5 bases short and J 2 bases short, with 12 bases between.

This chain links TRBV6-5 with TRBJ2-2; a possible D gene is TRBD2 (5 bases). The CDR3 covers 15 residues. CDR1 and CDR2 from the germline V gene are MNHEY and SVGAGI. The V end lost 6 bases, the J end lost 2 bases, and 13 bases lay between the germline ends. The CDR3 region is CASRARTGNTGELFF. The CDR3 nucleotides are TGTGCCAGCAGGGCCCGGACGGGAAACACCGGGGAGCTGTTTTTT.

The chain employs TRBV6-6 and TRBJ2-2; a possible D gene is TRBD1 (5 bases). V was pared by 6 bases and J by 4 bases, with 15 bases between. CDR3 size: 15 residues. Germline CDR1 and CDR2: MNHNY and SVGAGI (reference sequence). The CDR3 bases are TGTGCCAGCAGCCACCCCCCAAGGGGCACCGGGGAGCTGTTTTTT. It is translated as CASSHPPRGTGELFF.

The count of this clone is one. The chain joins TRBV30 to TRBJ1-4, with a tentative D call TRBD1 (5 bases). The V end was cut by 8 bases, the J end by 2 bases, with 15 bases between. CDR3 size: 14 residues. The V gene's germline CDR1 is GTSNPN and CDR2 SVGIG (reference sequence). The CDR3 region has the DNA TGTGCCCGGACGGTCGGGGGTACTAATGAAAAACTGTTTTTT. Its protein product is CARTVGGTNEKLFF.

V gene TRBV3-1 (or the pseudogene TRBV3-2) combines with J gene TRBJ1-6; D is perhaps TRBD1 (6 bases). Trimming cost V 3 bases and J 0 bases, with 30 bases left between them. Germline V gene sequence: CDR1 LGHDT, CDR2 YNNKEL (reference sequence). This CDR3 has 23 residues. CDR3 DNA sequence: TGTGCCAGCAGCCATCACCAAGCCGAGACAGGTTCCTTAAGAAGCTCCTATAATTCACCCCTCCACTTT. The encoded protein is CASSHHQAETGSLRSSYNSPLHF.

This chain links TRBV4-3 with TRBJ2-7; D remains unclear. In germline, CDR1 is LGHNA, CDR2 YSLEER. With 3 bases removed from V and 5 bases from J, the gap between germline ends came to 11 bases. The CDR3 loop spans 13 amino acids. The CDR3 protein is CASSHSRNHEQYF. The CDR3 DNA follows: TGCGCCAGCAGCCATTCCCGGAATCACGAGCAGTACTTC.

On this clone: The sample holds other DNA sequences that translate to the same CDR3. J is TRBJ2-2 and V is TRBV5-1; D remains unclear. Trimming removed 5 bases from V and 1 base from J, with 3 bases in between. Germline lookup yields CDR1 SGHRS and CDR2 YFSETQ. This CDR3 spans 12 amino acids. The CDR3 nucleotides are TGCGCCAGCAGTCAGAACACCGGGGAGCTGTTTTTT. Translation: CASSQNTGELFF.

This chain joins TRBV5-4 and TRBJ2-1; TRBD2 agrees at 9 bases. J gave up 10 bases and V 1 base, and 9 bases lay outside the gene matches. The germline V gene has CDR1 SGHNT and CDR2 YYREEE (reference sequence). The CDR3 totals 15 residues. The CDR3 region is CASSLWASGAYEQFF. The CDR3, as DNA: TGTGCCAGCAGCTTGTGGGCTAGCGGGGCGTACGAGCAGTTCTTC.

The V gene is TRBV11-3, the J gene TRBJ1-1; possibly TRBD1 for D (5 bases). There are 15 residues in the CDR3. V was pared by 1 base and J by 0 bases, with 9 bases between. Germline CDR1 reads SGHNT; CDR2 reads YENEEA. CDR3 DNA sequence: TGTGCCAGCAGCTTAGGCAAGGGGTTGAACACTGAAGCTTTCTTT. Amino acid sequence: CASSLGKGLNTEAFF.

V usage is TRBV10-3 and J usage is TRBJ2-2, with D maybe TRBD1 (6 bases). V was cut by 2 bases and J by 5 bases, with 12 bases left in between. The CDR3 covers 15 residues. CDR1 is ENHRY and CDR2 is SYGVKD in the germline V gene. DNA of the CDR3: TGTGCCATCAGTGAGCCGGGTCAGGGGACCGGGGAGCTGTTTTTT. This gives the protein CAISEPGQGTGELFF.

The V and J genes are TRBV7-9 and TRBJ2-5; no reliable D call. V lost 5 bases to trimming and J lost 3 bases, with 13 bases between them. In germline, CDR1 is SEHNR, CDR2 FQNEAQ (reference sequence). CDR3 length: 14 residues. In DNA form, the CDR3 reads TGTGCCAGCAGCAAGACTTGGCCGAAAGAGACCCAGTACTTC. Protein product: CASSKTWPKETQYF.

The chain uses TRBV10-3 and TRBJ1-1; D is undetermined. This CDR3 comprises 13 residues. V was clipped by 3 bases and J by 5 bases, with 10 bases between them. The germline CDR1 and CDR2 sequences are ENHRY and SYGVKD. The CDR3, as DNA: TGTGCCATCAGTGAACGGGAGCGGACTGAAGCTTTCTTT. Translating it yields CAISERERTEAFF.

The chain uses TRBV2 and TRBJ1-5; perhaps TRBD1 as D (5 bases). Germline V lookup: CDR1 SNHLY, CDR2 FYNNEI. The V and J ends lost 7 bases and 0 bases respectively, with 10 bases between them. This CDR3 spans 14 amino acids. DNA for the CDR3: TGTGCCAGCACGGGGCCCTATAGCAATCAGCCCCAGCATTTT. The encoded protein is CASTGPYSNQPQHF.

This chain uses TRBV6-2 or TRBV6-3 with TRBJ1-2; D might be TRBD1 (5 bases). The V gene lost 6 bases and the J gene lost 0 bases, with 17 bases spanning the gap. Germline V gene data show CDR1 as MNHEY and CDR2 as SVGEGT. CDR3 length equals 16 residues. DNA for the CDR3: TGTGCCAGCAGCCCGCTACCCTCGACAGCTAACTATGGCTACACCTTC. It encodes CASSPLPSTANYGYTF.

This clone is a singleton in its sample. The rearrangement uses TRBV30 and TRBJ1-2; the D gene is possibly TRBD1 (6 bases). The CDR3 totals 14 residues. Trimming took off 0 bases at V and 4 bases at J, with 12 bases between the two ends. CDR1 is GTSNPN and CDR2 is SVGIG in the germline V gene (reference sequence). The CDR3 DNA reads TGTGCCTGGAGTGTACAGGGCAGCTCCTATGGCTACACCTTC. Protein sequence: CAWSVQGSSYGYTF.

This clone was recorded once. The chain joins TRBV30 to TRBJ1-5; D uncertain. This CDR3 region has 13 residues. Germline V gives CDR1 GTSNPN, CDR2 SVGIG (reference sequence). V gave up 2 bases and J gave up 6 bases, with 11 bases separating them. The CDR3: CAWSSGFGQPQHF. For the CDR3, the DNA is TGTGCCTGGAGTTCGGGGTTCGGTCAGCCCCAGCATTTT.

The rearrangement links TRBV7-2 to TRBJ1-2; D remains unclear. The CDR3 loop spans 15 amino acids. CDR1 SGHTA and CDR2 FQGNSA come from the germline V gene. V was pared by 5 bases and J by 8 bases, with 21 bases between. CDR3 loop: CASSPARRTTWGYTF. CDR3 nucleotide sequence: TGTGCCAGCAGCCCAGCCCGACGGACGACGTGGGGCTACACCTTC.

This chain uses TRBV4-3 with TRBJ1-2; D might be TRBD1 (5 bases). Germline CDR1 LGHNA, CDR2 YSLEER. CDR3 length equals 15 residues. Trimming took off 3 bases at V and 4 bases at J, with 15 bases between the two ends. CDR3 region: CASSQGLLSPYGYTF. The CDR3 coding sequence is TGCGCCAGCAGCCAGGGACTCCTAAGTCCCTATGGCTACACCTTC.

V gene TRBV19 combines with J gene TRBJ2-1, with unresolved D. Germline values: CDR1 LNHDA, CDR2 SQIVND (reference sequence). The CDR3 extends over 12 amino acids. Deletions cut 4 bases from V and 3 bases from J, with 4 bases between. CDR3 DNA sequence: TGTGCCAGTAGTACCTACTACAATGAGCAGTTCTTC. This codes for CASSTYYNEQFF.

The genes are TRBV27 and TRBJ1-2; D is ambiguous. The germline V and J ends were trimmed by 6 bases and 3 bases, with 17 bases remaining between them. CDR1 and CDR2 from the germline V gene are MNHEY and SMNVEV (reference sequence). The CDR3 covers 15 residues. The CDR3 loop reads CASSLTALNYYGYTF. CDR3 in DNA: TGTGCCAGCAGCCTTACAGCTCTCAATTACTATGGCTACACCTTC.

The chain links TRBV7-9 to TRBJ1-2; D remains unclear. Per the germline V gene, CDR1 is SEHNR and CDR2 is FQNEAQ (reference sequence). The CDR3 is made up of 13 amino acids. V lost 5 bases and J 0 bases, leaving 7 bases between the germline ends. DNA of the CDR3: TGTGCCAGCAGCCGAGAAACTAACTATGGCTACACCTTC. This encodes CASSRETNYGYTF.

This chain uses TRBV5-4 with TRBJ2-1; D may be TRBD2 (5 bases). The CDR3 covers 16 residues. The V and J ends lost 1 base and 4 bases respectively, with 15 bases between them. Germline CDR1 reads SGHNT; CDR2 reads YYREEE (reference sequence). CDR3 coding DNA: TGTGCCAGCAGCTTGAGTACGGGGAGAACTTACAATGAGCAGTTCTTC. Translation: CASSLSTGRTYNEQFF.

The genes are TRBV4-1 and TRBJ2-5, with 8 bases that match TRBD1. Trimming took 1 base from V and 1 from J; bases not matched to a gene: 8. This CDR3 spans 17 amino acids. Per germline, CDR1 MGHRA and CDR2 YSYEKL. The CDR3 is CASSQVSQGALQETQYF. The CDR3, as DNA: TGCGCCAGCAGCCAAGTCTCTCAGGGGGCCCTCCAAGAGACCCAGTACTTC.

The chain has TRBV7-6 and TRBJ2-7, with 7 bases identical to TRBD1. Trimming cost V 2 bases and J 6 bases; bases outside gene matches: 7. Germline values: CDR1 SGHVS, CDR2 FNYEAQ. The CDR3 covers 14 residues. In DNA form, the CDR3 reads TGTGCCAGCAGCTTAATGCACAGGGGCGGCGAGCAGTACTTC. Encoded protein: CASSLMHRGGEQYF.

This clone was seen once. V and J are TRBV6-5 and TRBJ2-7; weak D call: TRBD1 (6 bases). CDR1 and CDR2 from the germline V gene are MNHEY and SVGAGI. The CDR3 is made up of 14 amino acids. Trimming removed 5 bases at V and 3 bases at J, with 14 bases between. CDR3 coding DNA: TGTGCCAGCAGTCGGGACAATGGGGACTACGAGCAGTACTTC. It yields the protein CASSRDNGDYEQYF.

This chain links TRBV6-5 with TRBJ2-7; D remains unclear. Trimming left V 5 bases short and J 3 bases short, with 17 bases between. The germline V gene has CDR1 MNHEY and CDR2 SVGAGI. The CDR3 has 15 residues. CDR3 protein: CASSQPSGPLYEQYF. For the CDR3, the DNA is TGTGCCAGCAGTCAACCCTCCGGGCCCCTCTACGAGCAGTACTTC.

The chain carries TRBV7-2 and TRBJ1-1; the D is unclear. V lost 3 bases and J lost 3, with 17 bases in between. CDR1 SGHTA and CDR2 FQGNSA come from the germline V gene. The CDR3 is 16 residues long. The CDR3 sequence: CASSFRPNSPHTEAFF. CDR3 DNA: TGTGCCAGCAGCTTTAGGCCCAACTCTCCACACACTGAAGCTTTCTTT.

The chain couples TRBV12-3 or TRBV12-4 to TRBJ1-1; perhaps TRBD1 as D (5 bases). The CDR3 is 13 residues long. V lost 2 bases and J lost 5, with 9 bases in between. The CDR3 DNA reads as TGTGCCAGCAGTTTACGGGGGAGAACTGAAGCTTTCTTT. Protein: CASSLRGRTEAFF.

J is TRBJ1-1 and V is TRBV7-3, with TRBD1 matching over 8 bases. The CDR3 spans 16 residues. The V gene end was trimmed by 5 bases and the J gene end by 4 bases; junction bases not matched to a gene: 12. The germline V gene has CDR1 SGHTA and CDR2 FQGTGA. CDR3 nucleotides: TGTGCCAGCAGCCCCCATCCACAGGGGGTGGGCACTGAAGCTTTCTTT. Encoded protein: CASSPHPQGVGTEAFF.